This T cell receptor (beta chain) was profiled in a study of T-cell reconstitution after alpha-beta-depleted transplantation in children. Notes on the study in general: Surviving recipient T cells and intrathymic progenitors accounted for some patients' high TCRbeta diversity at day 60. A year post-transplant, T-cell counts and diversity derived mostly from newly produced T cells. Expanded clones from the graft, numbering several hundred, reportedly supplied alpha-beta T cells about two months after transplant.

In its sample, this clonotype was seen many times. Its antigen is unknown. A library of TCRbeta sequences, prepared with unique molecular identifiers, was generated. MiXCR, applied by TCRdb to the PCR reads, yields one record per CDR3 protein. The repertoire holds some 300,000 distinct CDR3 sequences, with 6.5% to 9% as singletons. CDR1 SGHRS and CDR2 YFSETQ come from the germline V gene. The CDR3 is 16 residues long. Trimming shortened V by 0 bases and J by 3 bases, and 10 bases separated the two germline ends. The receptor was derived from a female patient aged 2-15 years who had a stem cell transplant for Fanconi anemia, so the T cells may come from the graft donor. The chain carries TRBV5-1 and TRBJ2-6; D gene uncertain. The sequencing here drew on peripheral blood, taken 360 days after TCRalphabeta/CD19-depleted stem cell transplant. The CDR3 here is CASSLVSAIGANVLTF. The CDR3 nucleotides read TGCGCCAGCAGCTTGGTGTCCGCTATTGGGGCCAACGTCCTGACTTTC.